This T cell receptor (beta chain) was observed in a study of cytomegalovirus exposure and HLA in healthy donors. Study-level points and caveats: A few V segments could not be told apart, such as TRBV6-2 and TRBV6-3, and were left out. Common viral pathogens seemed to be connected with several of the most significant clusters, according to a later analysis. A missense variant in DCLRE1C was later tied to TCR beta V- and J-gene trimming. What TCR beta sequences reportedly achieved was accurate prediction of HLA-A and HLA-B alleles in most subjects.

Germline lookup yields CDR1 LGHNA and CDR2 YSLEER. Unmatched junction bases numbered 3, after V lost 3 bases and J lost 2 bases. CDR3 length: 15 amino acids. The primer mix had 60 Vbeta and 13 Jbeta primers. TCRdb keeps only in-frame clones here, not all; method: immunoSEQ multiplex PCR. The data show about 130,000 clones, under 90% seen once. Turning to this clone: Its antigen is unknown. Other DNA sequences of this sample code for an identical CDR3.

This TCR was recovered from a woman in her thirties or forties in good health and CMV-seronegative. V usage is TRBV4-3 and J usage is TRBJ2-3; TRBD2 agrees at 9 bases. The sample comprised PBMCs. For the CDR3, the DNA is TGCGCCAGCAGCCAGGGCGGGGGGGACACAGATACGCAGTATTTT. Its protein is CASSQGGGDTDTQYF.